The 7 T cell receptor beta chains presented below share a single source sample, sequenced in a study of identifying expanded T cells in peripheral blood. The assay was immunoSEQ multiplex PCR, and TCRdb's table has in-frame clones only and misses some. The sample holds around 56,000 clones; under 85% are singletons and the top ten take approximately 15%. Sequenced: blood. The origin of the receptors is a person aged 18 to 75 in good health.

CDR3 sequence (DNA): TGTGCCAGTAGTCTCCGACAGGGTAGGGCTGAAGCTTTCTTT. This codes for CASSLRQGRAEAFF. The chain is built from TRBV19 and TRBJ1-1, with TRBD1 matching 7 bases. This CDR3 contains 14 residues. Germline values: CDR1 LNHDA, CDR2 SQIVND (reference sequence). V gave up 5 bases and J gave up 6 bases; unmatched junction bases: 9.

The V and J genes are TRBV4-3 and TRBJ1-2; TRBD1 might be the D (5 bases). There are 15 residues in the CDR3. Per germline, CDR1 LGHNA and CDR2 YSLEER. V was clipped by 1 base and J by 7 bases, with 16 bases between them. The CDR3 protein is CASSQVLGEWGGYTF. The CDR3 nucleotides read TGCGCCAGCAGCCAAGTCTTAGGGGAGTGGGGTGGCTACACCTTC.

This chain joins TRBV29-1 and TRBJ1-1; 7 positions match TRBD1. After removal of 7 bases from V and 0 bases from J, the junction contained 14 bases not matched to a gene. The CDR3 is made up of 16 amino acids. Germline CDR1 and CDR2: SQVTM and ANQGSEA. CDR3 nucleotides: TGCAGCGCCACAGGGGCCAAAACGGTCATGAACACTGAAGCTTTCTTT. Translation: CSATGAKTVMNTEAFF.

In its sample, this clone was seen a few times. The V and J genes are TRBV2 and TRBJ2-7; a weak D match, TRBD1 (5 bases). V lost 3 bases and J 3 bases, leaving 6 bases between the germline ends. This CDR3 is 12 amino acids long. The germline gives CDR1 SNHLY, CDR2 FYNNEI. The CDR3 DNA follows: TGTGCCAGCAGTGATAGGGGCTACGAGCAGTACTTC. This codes for CASSDRGYEQYF.

The genes are TRBV9 and TRBJ1-4; no reliable D call. The CDR3 runs to 15 residues. Germline values: CDR1 SGDLS, CDR2 YYNGEE. Trimming removed 4 bases at V and 2 bases at J, with 12 bases between. The CDR3 sequence is CASSPSWETNEKLFF. CDR3 sequence (DNA): TGTGCCAGCAGCCCTAGTTGGGAGACTAATGAAAAACTGTTTTTT.

J is TRBJ2-1 and V is TRBV2; D is possibly TRBD1 or TRBD2 (6 bases each). Germline values: CDR1 SNHLY, CDR2 FYNNEI. V dropped 9 bases and J dropped 7 bases, with 16 bases sitting between them. The CDR3 contains 13 residues. CDR3 in DNA: TGTGCCAGTGCGGACCGGAGGGGGAATGAGCAGTTCTTC. Residues: CASADRRGNEQFF.

The chain has TRBV5-4 and TRBJ2-3, with D tentatively TRBD2 (6 bases). The CDR3 contains 14 residues. Germline values: CDR1 SGHNT, CDR2 YYREEE (reference sequence). V was pared by 9 bases and J by 3 bases, with 17 bases between. CDR3 DNA: TGTGCCACCCAAGGGACTGGGGGTACAGATACGCAGTATTTT. The encoded protein is CATQGTGGTDTQYF.